One and the same sample provided the 17 T cell receptor beta chains below, sequenced in a study of metastatic and nonmetastatic thyroid tumors. TCRdb reanalyzed the PCR reads with MiXCR. The data show over 50,000 clones, with almost 30% seen just once and around 15% held by the top ten. Each patient went into thyroid surgery without having received any treatment. The sequenced material came from blood. The receptors derive from a female donor with papillary thyroid cancer or a benign thyroid nodule (not recorded which). Some clones in this sample may be carry-over from other donors' samples.

V is TRBV4-3 and J is TRBJ1-2; D is unclear. Per germline, CDR1 LGHNA and CDR2 YSLEER. Trimming shortened V by 3 bases and J by 4 bases, and 15 bases separated the two germline ends. The CDR3 consists of 15 residues. CDR3 sequence reads: CASSQVSLPGYGYTF. DNA for the CDR3: TGCGCCAGCAGCCAGGTGTCACTTCCAGGCTATGGCTACACCTTC.

The chain carries TRBV4-1 and TRBJ2-7, with TRBD2 matching over 10 bases. The CDR3 contains 16 residues. CDR1 and CDR2 from the germline V gene are MGHRA and YSYEKL. V lost 0 bases, J lost 4 bases, and 6 bases stayed unmatched. The CDR3: CASSQDSPSGSYEQYF. The CDR3, as DNA: TGCGCCAGCAGCCAAGATTCCCCTAGCGGGAGTTACGAGCAGTACTTC.

The sample holds many counts of this clone. The V and J genes are TRBV6-5 and TRBJ2-4; 12 bases map to TRBD1. Trimming took 3 bases from V and 8 from J; bases not matched to a gene: 8. The CDR3 extends over 16 amino acids. Germline assignment: CDR1 MNHEY and CDR2 SVGAGI. In nucleotides, the CDR3 is TGTGCCAGCAGTTATCGGGACAGGGGGCTGGTCGACATTCAGTACTTC. Translating gives CASSYRDRGLVDIQYF.

V is TRBV6-2 or TRBV6-3 and J is TRBJ1-5, with 11 positions matching TRBD1. This CDR3 comprises 20 residues. Germline V lookup: CDR1 MNHEY, CDR2 SVGEGT. V shed 0 bases and J 2 bases; nucleotides not matched to a gene: 12. CDR3 amino acids: CASSYSMRTGGVLGNQPQHF. CDR3 nucleotide sequence: TGTGCCAGCAGTTACTCGATGAGGACAGGGGGCGTTTTGGGCAATCAGCCCCAGCATTTT.

The CDR3 protein is CASSSRAFSYEQYF. The CDR3 coding sequence is TGTGCCAGCAGTTCCCGGGCCTTCTCCTACGAGCAGTACTTC. The chain recombines TRBV6-1 with TRBJ2-7; D gene uncertain. Germline V CDR1 and CDR2: MNHNS, SASEGT. The CDR3 loop spans 14 amino acids. The V and J ends lost 5 bases and 0 bases respectively, with 11 bases between them.

In this sample, this clone turned up a few times. The genes are TRBV6-1 and TRBJ2-1; 15 nucleotides match TRBD2. V lost 5 bases and J lost 9; bases outside the gene matches: 5. The CDR3 length is 15 residues. Germline loops: CDR1 MNHNS, CDR2 SASEGT. For the CDR3, the DNA is TGTGCCAGCAGTCCAGGGACTAGCGGGAGGTCTGAGCAGTTCTTC. It codes for CASSPGTSGRSEQFF.

This clone was seen repeatedly, ten times or more. This may arise from a read error, as a much more abundant clone is one base away. Other DNA sequences in this specimen translate into the identical CDR3. The rearrangement joins TRBV6-1 to TRBJ1-1; D is unclear. This CDR3 has 13 residues. Looked up from germline, CDR1 is MNHNS and CDR2 is SASEGT. For the CDR3, the DNA is TGTGCCAGCAGTGAATTTGGGGTCACTGAAGCCTTCTTT. Amino acids: CASSEFGVTEAFF.

The V call is TRBV11-2, the J call TRBJ1-6; D unresolved. The V end lost 2 bases, the J end lost 11 bases, and 13 bases lay between the germline ends. The germline V gene encodes CDR1 SGHAT and CDR2 FQNNGV. This CDR3 is 14 amino acids long. Here the CDR3 DNA reads TGTGCCAGCAGCTTAAGTGTCGACCACACACCCCTCCACTTT. It encodes CASSLSVDHTPLHF.

V and J are TRBV7-2 and TRBJ1-2; TRBD1 aligns across 9 bases. The V and J ends lost 4 bases and 4 bases, in that order; junction bases with no gene match: 4. Germline V CDR1 and CDR2: SGHTA, FQGNSA. The CDR3 has 14 residues. CDR3 sequence (DNA): TGTGCCAGCAGCTACAGGGGGCTCAGCTATGGCTACACCTTC. Protein: CASSYRGLSYGYTF.

The rearrangement uses TRBV5-1 and TRBJ2-1; 10 nucleotides align to TRBD2. Germline lookup yields CDR1 SGHRS and CDR2 YFSETQ. J was trimmed by 5 bases and V by 1 base; bases with no gene match: 9. The CDR3 is made up of 17 amino acids. The CDR3 sequence is CASSLIPGLAFDNEQFF. DNA of the CDR3: TGCGCCAGCAGCTTGATTCCGGGACTAGCGTTCGACAATGAGCAGTTCTTC.

The J gene is TRBJ2-3, the V gene TRBV19; 9 nucleotides align to TRBD2. Trimming cost V 7 bases and J 4 bases; bases outside gene matches: 9. In germline, CDR1 is LNHDA, CDR2 SQIVND (reference sequence). The CDR3 has 15 amino acids. CDR3 sequence reads: CASNQEAGGPDTQYF. CDR3 DNA: TGTGCCAGTAATCAGGAGGCGGGAGGGCCAGATACGCAGTATTTT.

By sample fraction, this clone is medium-sized (0.01 to 0.1%). The chain carries TRBV5-1 and TRBJ1-2, with D uncertain. The germline V and J ends were trimmed by 2 bases and 6 bases, with 17 bases remaining between them. This CDR3 is 15 amino acids long. Germline V lookup: CDR1 SGHRS, CDR2 YFSETQ. The CDR3 DNA is TGCGCCAGCAGCTTCCGGGGAAGACAAACGGATGGCTACACCTTC. Its translation: CASSFRGRQTDGYTF.

This clone was counted between two and nine times. The chain uses TRBV28 and TRBJ2-1; D gene unclear. V was shortened by 6 bases and J by 7 bases, with 13 bases between the two germline ends. CDR1 is MDHEN, CDR2 SYDVKM, per germline. The CDR3 sequence is 13 residues long. The CDR3 reads CASRRAVQNEQFF. The CDR3 DNA sequence: TGTGCCAGCAGGCGCGCGGTTCAGAATGAGCAGTTCTTC. Supplemented by reference TRBV28 and TRBJ2-1, the full variable domain reads DVKVTQSSRYLVKRTGEKVFLECVQDMDHENMFWYRQDPGLGLRLIYFSYDVKMKEKGDIPEGYSVSREKKERFSLILESASTNQTSMYLCASRRAVQNEQFFGPGTRLTVL.

The gene calls are TRBV19 and TRBJ1-3; D unclear. Germline V gene lookup returns CDR1 LNHDA and CDR2 SQIVND (reference sequence). Trimming removed 8 bases from V and 1 base from J, with 18 bases in between. CDR3 length equals 16 residues. CDR3 sequence: CASEPGYRRSGNTIYF. The CDR3 nucleotides are TGTGCCAGTGAACCGGGGTATCGGAGGTCTGGAAACACCATATATTTT.

This clone showed up just a few times. The chain's CDR3 is CASSASHSRSEQYF. The CDR3 DNA reads TGTGCCAGCAGTGCAAGTCACAGTCGTTCCGAGCAGTACTTC. The V gene is TRBV6-1, the J gene TRBJ2-7; D gene uncertain. The CDR3 runs to 14 residues. The V gene's germline CDR1 is MNHNS and CDR2 SASEGT. Trimming removed 4 bases from V and 6 bases from J, with 16 bases in between.

This clone came up a few times. The rearrangement joins TRBV28 to TRBJ2-7; 8 positions agree with TRBD2. The V segment lost 7 bases and the J segment 2 bases; nucleotides outside the gene matches: 7. Germline lookup yields CDR1 MDHEN and CDR2 SYDVKM. This CDR3 comprises 14 residues. The chain's CDR3 is CASTRAGGPYEQYF. The DNA for the CDR3 is TGTGCCAGCACTCGGGCGGGGGGCCCCTACGAGCAGTACTTC.

This clone appeared a few times. The chain carries TRBV6-4 and TRBJ2-5; 7 bases agree with TRBD2. Unmatched junction bases numbered 11, after V lost 4 bases and J lost 0 bases. The length of the CDR3 is 17 residues. Germline CDR1 is MRHNA and CDR2 is SNTAGT. This CDR3 is CASSALGGMGDQETQYF. The CDR3 nucleotides are TGTGCCAGCAGTGCCCTGGGGGGGATGGGGGACCAAGAGACCCAGTACTTC.